Below, 29 T cell receptor beta chains from the same sample are listed, as sequenced in a study of regulatory dendritic cells for organ transplantation. The table came from immunoSEQ multiplex PCR; TCRdb's copy has only in-frame clones and leaves some out. The sample carries under 35,000 clones, more than 65% recorded once. Sequenced input: naive CD8+ T cells from blood. Subset described: CD45RA+ naive T cells. The receptors here all came from a human donor in good health.

The J gene is TRBJ1-1, the V gene TRBV7-9; TRBD1 agrees at 7 bases. Germline V gene sequence: CDR1 SEHNR, CDR2 FQNEAQ (reference sequence). This CDR3 comprises 14 residues. V dropped 8 bases and J dropped 1; count of bases not matched to a gene: 7. Here the CDR3 DNA reads TGTGCCAGCGGGCCGACAGGGAGGAACACTGAAGCTTTCTTT. Translated: CASGPTGRNTEAFF.

The V and J genes are TRBV4-2 and TRBJ2-3; TRBD2 might be the D (5 bases). Germline V gene data show CDR1 as LGHNA and CDR2 as YNFKEQ. Trimming stripped 1 base from V and 0 bases from J, with 11 bases between. The CDR3 covers 16 residues. The CDR3 DNA is TGTGCCAGCAGCCAAGCATCGAGGACTAGCACAGATACGCAGTATTTT. This gives the protein CASSQASRTSTDTQYF.

The gene calls are TRBV29-1 and TRBJ2-3; tentative D call: TRBD1 (7 bases). In germline, CDR1 is SQVTM, CDR2 ANQGSEA. The V and J ends lost 6 bases and 2 bases respectively, with 18 bases between them. The CDR3 has 15 residues. The CDR3 bases are TGCAGCGTGAGGGGTGGGGGGACAGTCACAGATACGCAGTATTTT. Its protein product is CSVRGGGTVTDTQYF.

The V and J genes are TRBV6-5 and TRBJ1-2, with TRBD1 matching over 7 bases. The CDR3 loop spans 15 amino acids. Per the germline V gene, CDR1 is MNHEY and CDR2 is SVGAGI. Unmatched junction bases numbered 7, after V lost 2 bases and J lost 4 bases. The chain's CDR3 is CASSYALGTAYGYTF. Here the CDR3 DNA reads TGTGCCAGCAGTTACGCTTTAGGGACAGCCTATGGCTACACCTTC.

The chain employs TRBV4-3 and TRBJ1-5, with 8 bases matching TRBD1. J lost 7 bases, V lost 2 bases, and 4 bases had no gene match. Germline CDR1 LGHNA, CDR2 YSLEER. This CDR3 is built from 14 residues. CDR3 sequence reads: CASSQRTGLQPQHF. CDR3 nucleotides: TGCGCCAGCAGCCAACGGACAGGGCTCCAGCCCCAGCATTTT.

The chain couples TRBV2 to TRBJ2-7; D possibly corresponds to TRBD1 (5 bases). CDR3 size: 11 residues. The germline V and J ends were trimmed by 6 bases and 4 bases, with 7 bases remaining between them. Germline-derived CDR1 and CDR2 are SNHLY and FYNNEI. The CDR3 bases are TGTGCCAGCAGGGGGCCTTACGAGCAGTACTTC. Residues: CASRGPYEQYF.

The rearrangement uses TRBV18 and TRBJ2-3; 7 nucleotides align to TRBD2. The CDR3 runs 14 residues. Germline CDR1 reads KGHSH; CDR2 reads LQKENI. The trim removed 2 bases at V and 4 bases at J, leaving 3 bases unmatched. The CDR3 loop reads CASSPSSGPDTQYF. In nucleotides, the CDR3 is TGTGCCAGCTCACCATCTAGCGGTCCAGATACGCAGTATTTT.

The chain combines TRBV14 with TRBJ2-7; 10 bases agree with TRBD2. Germline loops: CDR1 SGHDN, CDR2 FVKESK. Trimming at V came to 7 bases and at J to 2 bases, leaving 2 bases not matched to a gene. The CDR3 runs 13 residues. CDR3: CASNLAGAYEQYF. Here the CDR3 DNA reads TGTGCCAGCAATCTAGCGGGGGCCTACGAGCAGTACTTC.

The gene calls are TRBV6-6 and TRBJ2-7; no clear D. In germline, CDR1 is MNHNY, CDR2 SVGAGI (reference sequence). The CDR3 runs 10 residues. The V end lost 10 bases, the J end lost 4 bases, and 8 bases lay between the germline ends. This CDR3 is CATYQYEQYF. CDR3 in DNA: TGTGCCACCTACCAATACGAGCAGTACTTC.

This chain joins TRBV9 and TRBJ2-7; D may be TRBD1 (7 bases). The CDR3 runs 15 residues. Trimming pared 2 bases from V and 0 bases from J, leaving 12 bases between. CDR1 is SGDLS and CDR2 is YYNGEE in the germline V gene. The CDR3 here is CASSVAGQSSYEQYF. The CDR3 DNA follows: TGTGCCAGCAGCGTTGCGGGACAGAGCTCCTACGAGCAGTACTTC.

The V gene is TRBV6-1, the J gene TRBJ1-1, with 7 bases lining up with TRBD1. Germline assignment: CDR1 MNHNS and CDR2 SASEGT. The CDR3 consists of 15 residues. Trimming at V came to 5 bases and at J to 3 bases, leaving 9 bases not matched to a gene. As DNA, the CDR3 is TGTGCCAGCAGTTGGCCGATTGACAGGGACACTGAAGCTTTCTTT. Translated: CASSWPIDRDTEAFF.

This chain joins TRBV27 and TRBJ2-6; 9 bases agree with TRBD1. V lost 5 bases to trimming and J lost 3 bases; unmatched junction nucleotides: 5. The germline V gene has CDR1 MNHEY and CDR2 SMNVEV (reference sequence). There are 16 residues in the CDR3. As DNA, the CDR3 is TGTGCCAGCAGTGGTACAGGGGGCGGTGGGGCCAACGTCCTGACTTTC. It encodes CASSGTGGGGANVLTF.

This sequence joins TRBV25-1 and TRBJ2-7, with 7 bases matching TRBD1. Per germline, CDR1 MGHDK and CDR2 SYGVNS. The CDR3 has 14 amino acids. V trimming: 3 bases; J trimming: 3 bases; junction bases outside the gene matches: 5. The CDR3: CASSDATGYYEQYF. CDR3 nucleotides: TGTGCCAGCAGTGACGCGACAGGGTACTACGAGCAGTACTTC.

This chain connects TRBV15 to TRBJ2-7; 8 bases fit TRBD1. The CDR3 consists of 15 residues. V lost 2 bases to trimming and J lost 3 bases; unmatched junction nucleotides: 6. Per germline, CDR1 LNHNV and CDR2 YYDKDF (reference sequence). The CDR3: CATSRSGTGFYEQYF. CDR3 DNA: TGTGCCACCAGCAGATCCGGGACAGGCTTCTACGAGCAGTACTTC.

This chain links TRBV27 with TRBJ2-1; 16 nucleotides line up with TRBD2. CDR3 length: 15 amino acids. CDR1 MNHEY and CDR2 SMNVEV come from the germline V gene (reference sequence). Losses at the gene ends were 8 bases for V and 8 bases for J; bases not matched to a gene: 6. As DNA, the CDR3 is TGTGCCAGCGGTACCGGGACTAGCGGGGGGGATGAGCAGTTCTTC. Translation: CASGTGTSGGDEQFF.

This chain joins TRBV9 and TRBJ2-1; TRBD2 matches at 9 bases. The germline gives CDR1 SGDLS, CDR2 YYNGEE. The CDR3 is 17 amino acids. Losses at the gene ends were 0 bases for V and 0 bases for J; bases not matched to a gene: 4. DNA for the CDR3: TGTGCCAGCAGCGTAGGCGGGGGGGTTAACTCCTACAATGAGCAGTTCTTC. This codes for CASSVGGGVNSYNEQFF.

The chain employs TRBV6-1 and TRBJ2-7; D remains unclear. V lost 2 bases and J 6 bases, leaving 17 bases between the germline ends. Germline lookup yields CDR1 MNHNS and CDR2 SASEGT. This CDR3 is built from 15 residues. CDR3 protein: CASSESPPSPSEQYF. The CDR3 bases are TGTGCCAGCAGTGAATCCCCACCGTCCCCCAGCGAGCAGTACTTC.

The V gene is TRBV2, the J gene TRBJ2-1; TRBD2 aligns across 10 bases. Germline V CDR1 and CDR2: SNHLY, FYNNEI. V lost 7 bases, J lost 7 bases, and 13 bases stayed unmatched. The CDR3 has 16 amino acids. CDR3: CASKGLAGGVINEQFF. In nucleotides, the CDR3 is TGTGCCAGCAAGGGATTAGCGGGGGGTGTAATAAATGAGCAGTTCTTC.

The V and J genes are TRBV6-5 and TRBJ2-1, with 7 bases that match TRBD1. The germline V gene encodes CDR1 MNHEY and CDR2 SVGAGI. J was trimmed by 5 bases and V by 4 bases; bases with no gene match: 8. This CDR3 has 15 amino acids. The CDR3 coding sequence is TGTGCCAGCAGTTGGCGAGGGGGCTTGGACAATGAGCAGTTCTTC. It yields the protein CASSWRGGLDNEQFF.

This clone was observed a handful of times. The chain uses TRBV7-6 and TRBJ2-7; 8 bases map to TRBD1. There are 15 residues in the CDR3. Germline trimming cut 3 bases from V and 2 bases from J; bases unmatched to any gene: 6. Germline CDR1 is SGHVS and CDR2 is FNYEAQ. The CDR3 here is CASSFQGAQTYEQYF. The CDR3, as DNA: TGTGCCAGCAGCTTCCAGGGGGCCCAAACCTACGAGCAGTACTTC.

DNA for the CDR3: TGTGCCAGCAGGCCACCTAGCGGGGGGTCGGATACGCAGTATTTT. It translates to CASRPPSGGSDTQYF. This chain links TRBV6-1 with TRBJ2-3, with 11 bases aligning to TRBD2. This CDR3 has 15 amino acids. Unmatched junction bases numbered 8, after V lost 6 bases and J lost 6 bases. Germline V gene data show CDR1 as MNHNS and CDR2 as SASEGT.

V gene TRBV4-1 combines with J gene TRBJ1-1, with 7 positions matching TRBD1. This CDR3 is 12 amino acids long. CDR1 MGHRA and CDR2 YSYEKL come from the germline V gene. V was pared by 3 bases and J by 6 bases, with 1 base of the junction left unmatched. CDR3 loop: CASSQTGSEAFF. The DNA for the CDR3 is TGCGCCAGCAGCCAGACAGGGTCTGAAGCTTTCTTT.

The chain is built from TRBV11-2 and TRBJ1-4; weak D call: TRBD1 (6 bases). CDR3 length: 16 amino acids. Germline values: CDR1 SGHAT, CDR2 FQNNGV. Trimming removed 1 base from V and 6 bases from J, with 15 bases in between. The CDR3: CASSLGGQTRDEKLFF. Written as DNA, the CDR3 is TGTGCCAGCAGCTTAGGGGGACAAACCCGGGATGAAAAACTGTTTTTT. Full variable domain (missing parts from reference TRBV11-2 and TRBJ1-4): EAGVAQSPRYKIIEKRQSVAFWCNPISGHATLYWYQQILGQGPKLLIQFQNNGVVDDSQLPKDRFSAERLKGVDSTLKIQPAKLEDSAVYLCASSLGGQTRDEKLFFGSGTQLSVL.

The rearrangement links TRBV7-9 to TRBJ2-1, with no clear D. The CDR3 has 12 amino acids. V lost 1 base, J lost 9 bases, and 7 bases lay in between. Germline values: CDR1 SEHNR, CDR2 FQNEAQ (reference sequence). In DNA, the CDR3 is TGTGCCAGCAGCTTAGTGAGGTTTGAGCAGTTCTTC. It encodes CASSLVRFEQFF.

For this clone: At one boundary the junction diverges from the germline segment, which might be a read error. V gene TRBV6-5 combines with J gene TRBJ1-5, with 9 nucleotides matching TRBD1. The germline CDR1 and CDR2 sequences are MNHEY and SVGAGI. The CDR3 has 15 amino acids. CDR3 in amino acids: CASGYPGQGSQPQHF. CDR3 DNA sequence: TGTGCCAGCGGTTATCCGGGACAGGGAAGTCAGCCCCAGCATTTT.

This chain uses TRBV5-1 with TRBJ2-6; D is uncertain. V shed 0 bases and J shed 3 bases, with 10 bases lying between them. The CDR3 totals 16 residues. Germline V gene lookup returns CDR1 SGHRS and CDR2 YFSETQ. The CDR3 spells CASSLEPSFGANVLTF. CDR3 DNA: TGCGCCAGCAGCTTGGAGCCATCCTTTGGGGCCAACGTCCTGACTTTC.

J is TRBJ2-2 and V is TRBV7-9, with D perhaps matching TRBD1 (6 bases). V was pared by 5 bases and J by 1 base, with 11 bases between. Germline assignment: CDR1 SEHNR and CDR2 FQNEAQ (reference sequence). There are 15 residues in the CDR3. CDR3 residues: CASSPPTGNTGELFF. DNA of the CDR3: TGTGCCAGCAGCCCCCCGACAGGGAACACCGGGGAGCTGTTTTTT.

The gene calls are TRBV29-1 and TRBJ2-7; no firm D call. Germline CDR1 and CDR2: SQVTM and ANQGSEA. V shed 4 bases and J shed 0 bases, with 13 bases lying between them. CDR3 length: 14 residues. Written as DNA, the CDR3 is TGCAGCGTTGTCGGAGCAAGGAGCTCCTACGAGCAGTACTTC. As protein: CSVVGARSSYEQYF.

The chain employs TRBV4-3 and TRBJ1-2; 8 nucleotides line up with TRBD1. The CDR3 runs to 16 residues. Losses at the gene ends were 0 bases for V and 3 bases for J; bases not matched to a gene: 6. Germline CDR1 LGHNA, CDR2 YSLEER. CDR3 loop: CASSQDLGQGDYGYTF. In nucleotides, the CDR3 is TGCGCCAGCAGCCAAGATTTAGGACAGGGCGACTATGGCTACACCTTC.